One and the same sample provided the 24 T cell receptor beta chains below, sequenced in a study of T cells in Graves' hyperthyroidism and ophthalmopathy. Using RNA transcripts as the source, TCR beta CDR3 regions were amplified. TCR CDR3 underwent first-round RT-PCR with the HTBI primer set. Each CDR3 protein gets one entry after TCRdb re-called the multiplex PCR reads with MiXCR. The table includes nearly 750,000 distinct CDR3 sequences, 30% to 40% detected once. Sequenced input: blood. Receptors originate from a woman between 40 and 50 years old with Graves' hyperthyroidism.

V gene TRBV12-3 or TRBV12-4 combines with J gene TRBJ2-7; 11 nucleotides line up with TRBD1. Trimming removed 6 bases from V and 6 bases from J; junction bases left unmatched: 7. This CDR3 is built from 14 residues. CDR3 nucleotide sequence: TGTGCCAGCAGAGCCCCCGGGACAGGGGGCGAGCAGTACTTC. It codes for CASRAPGTGGEQYF.

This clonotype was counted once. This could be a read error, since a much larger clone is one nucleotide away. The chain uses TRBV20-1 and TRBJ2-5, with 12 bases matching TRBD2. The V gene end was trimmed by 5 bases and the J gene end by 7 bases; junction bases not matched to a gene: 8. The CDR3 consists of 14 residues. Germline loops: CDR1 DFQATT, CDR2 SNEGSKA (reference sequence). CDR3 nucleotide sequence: TGCAGTGCTCCCGGGACTAGCGGGTCGGGGACCCAGTACTTC. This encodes CSAPGTSGSGTQYF.

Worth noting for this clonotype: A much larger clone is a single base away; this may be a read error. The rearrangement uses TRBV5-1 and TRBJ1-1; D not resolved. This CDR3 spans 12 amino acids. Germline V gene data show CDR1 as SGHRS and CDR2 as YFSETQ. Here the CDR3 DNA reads TGTGCCAGCATCACCCCGAACACTGAAGCTTTCTTT. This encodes CASITPNTEAFF.

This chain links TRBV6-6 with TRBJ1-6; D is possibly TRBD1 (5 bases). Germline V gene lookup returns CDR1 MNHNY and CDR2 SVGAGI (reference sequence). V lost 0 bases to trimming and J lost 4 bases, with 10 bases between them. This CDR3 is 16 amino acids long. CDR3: CASSYSTGAYNSPLHF. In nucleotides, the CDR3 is TGTGCCAGCAGTTACTCCACCGGGGCGTATAATTCACCCCTCCACTTT.

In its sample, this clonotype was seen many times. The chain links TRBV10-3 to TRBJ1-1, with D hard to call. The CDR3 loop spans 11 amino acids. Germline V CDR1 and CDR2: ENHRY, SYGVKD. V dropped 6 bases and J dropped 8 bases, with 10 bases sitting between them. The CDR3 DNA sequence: TGTGCCATCAGGCGACAAGTAGAAGCTTTCTTT. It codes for CAIRRQVEAFF.

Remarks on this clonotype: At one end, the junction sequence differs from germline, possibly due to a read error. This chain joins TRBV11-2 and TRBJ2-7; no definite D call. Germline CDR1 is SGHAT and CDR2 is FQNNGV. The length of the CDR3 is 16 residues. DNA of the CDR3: TGCGCCAGCAGCTCCCGGGTCCTCGGGCCCTTTTACGAGCAGTACTTC. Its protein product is CASSSRVLGPFYEQYF. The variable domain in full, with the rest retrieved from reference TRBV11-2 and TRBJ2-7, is EAGVAQSPRYKIIEKRQSVAFWCNPISGHATLYWYQQILGQGPKLLIQFQNNGVVDDSQLPKDRFSAERLKGVDSTLKIQPAKLEDSAVYLCASSSRVLGPFYEQYFGPGTRLTVT.

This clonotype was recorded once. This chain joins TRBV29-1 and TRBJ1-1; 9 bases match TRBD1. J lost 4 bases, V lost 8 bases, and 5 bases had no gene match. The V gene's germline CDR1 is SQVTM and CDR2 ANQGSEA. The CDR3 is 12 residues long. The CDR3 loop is CSSGQGSTEAFF. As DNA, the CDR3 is TGCAGCTCTGGACAGGGGTCCACTGAAGCTTTCTTT.

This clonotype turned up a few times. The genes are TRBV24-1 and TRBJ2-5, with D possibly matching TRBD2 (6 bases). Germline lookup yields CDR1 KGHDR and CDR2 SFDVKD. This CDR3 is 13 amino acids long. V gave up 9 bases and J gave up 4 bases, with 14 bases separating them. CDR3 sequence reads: CATSGGTPETQYF. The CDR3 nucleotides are TGTGCCACCTCTGGAGGGACCCCAGAGACCCAGTACTTC.

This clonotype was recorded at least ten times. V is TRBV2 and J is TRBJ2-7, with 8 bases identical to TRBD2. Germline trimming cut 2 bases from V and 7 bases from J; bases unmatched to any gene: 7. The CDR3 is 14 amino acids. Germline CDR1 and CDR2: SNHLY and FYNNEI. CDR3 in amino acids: CASSEQRGTTEQYF. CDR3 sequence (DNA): TGTGCCAGCAGTGAACAGCGGGGGACAACGGAGCAGTACTTC.

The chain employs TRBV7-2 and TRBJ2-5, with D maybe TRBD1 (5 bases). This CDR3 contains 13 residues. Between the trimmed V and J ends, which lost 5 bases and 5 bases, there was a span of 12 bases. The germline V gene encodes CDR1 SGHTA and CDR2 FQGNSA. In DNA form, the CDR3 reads TGTGCCAGCAGCCAGGACAATAGTGAGACCCAGTACTTC. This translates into CASSQDNSETQYF. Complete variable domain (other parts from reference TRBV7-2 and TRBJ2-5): GAGVSQSPSNKVTEKGKDVELRCDPISGHTALYWYRQSLGQGLEFLIYFQGNSAPDKSGLPSDRFSAERTGGSVSTLTIQRTQQEDSAVYLCASSQDNSETQYFGPGTRLLVL.

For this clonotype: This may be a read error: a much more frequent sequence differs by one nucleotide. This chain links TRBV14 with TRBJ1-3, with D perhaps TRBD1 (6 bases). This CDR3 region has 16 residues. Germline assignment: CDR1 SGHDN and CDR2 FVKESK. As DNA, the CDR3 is TGTGTCAGCAGCCAACGGATACAGGGAGCTGGAAACACCATATATTTT. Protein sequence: CVSSQRIQGAGNTIYF. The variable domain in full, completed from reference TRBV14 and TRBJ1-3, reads EAGVTQFPSHSVIEKGQTVTLRCDPISGHDNLYWYRRVMGKEIKFLLHFVKESKQDESGMPNNRFLAERTGGTYSTLKVQPAELEDSGVYFCVSSQRIQGAGNTIYFGEGSWLTVV.

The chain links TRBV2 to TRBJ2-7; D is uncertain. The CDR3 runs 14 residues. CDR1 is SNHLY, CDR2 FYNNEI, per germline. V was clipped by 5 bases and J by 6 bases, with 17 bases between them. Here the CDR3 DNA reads TGTGCCAGCAGTTTGGCCGGAGAGGCTTCCGAGCAGTACTTC. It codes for CASSLAGEASEQYF.

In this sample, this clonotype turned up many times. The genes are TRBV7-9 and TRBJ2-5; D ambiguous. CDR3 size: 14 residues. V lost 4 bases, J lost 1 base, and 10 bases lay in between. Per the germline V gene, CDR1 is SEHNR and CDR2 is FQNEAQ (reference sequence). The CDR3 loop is CASSSKAIQETQYF. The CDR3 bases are TGTGCCAGCAGCTCCAAGGCTATCCAAGAGACCCAGTACTTC. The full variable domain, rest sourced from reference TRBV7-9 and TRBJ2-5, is DTGVSQNPRHKITKRGQNVTFRCDPISEHNRLYWYRQTLGQGPEFLTYFQNEAQLEKSRLLSDRFSAERPKGSFSTLEIQRTEQGDSAMYLCASSSKAIQETQYFGPGTRLLVL.

The CDR3 is CASSPRDGTPEAFF. The CDR3 nucleotides read TGTGCCAGCAGCCCGCGTGACGGGACACCTGAAGCTTTCTTT. V is TRBV3-1 and J is TRBJ1-1, with a possible D match to TRBD1 (6 bases). The germline gives CDR1 LGHDT, CDR2 YNNKEL (reference sequence). Trimming removed 4 bases at V and 6 bases at J, with 15 bases between. The CDR3 consists of 14 residues.

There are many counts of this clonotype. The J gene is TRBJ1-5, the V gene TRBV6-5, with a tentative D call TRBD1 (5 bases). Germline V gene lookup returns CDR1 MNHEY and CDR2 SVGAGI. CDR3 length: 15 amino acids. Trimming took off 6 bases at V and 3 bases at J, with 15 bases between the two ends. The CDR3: CASRKNSGPNQPQHF. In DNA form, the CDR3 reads TGTGCCAGCAGAAAAAACTCAGGGCCCAATCAGCCCCAGCATTTT.

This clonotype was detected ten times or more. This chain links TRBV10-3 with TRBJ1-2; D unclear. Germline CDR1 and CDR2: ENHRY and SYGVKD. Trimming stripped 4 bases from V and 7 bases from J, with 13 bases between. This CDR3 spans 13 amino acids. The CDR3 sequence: CAISGEEETGYTF. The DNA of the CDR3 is TGTGCCATCAGTGGGGAAGAGGAGACTGGCTACACCTTC.

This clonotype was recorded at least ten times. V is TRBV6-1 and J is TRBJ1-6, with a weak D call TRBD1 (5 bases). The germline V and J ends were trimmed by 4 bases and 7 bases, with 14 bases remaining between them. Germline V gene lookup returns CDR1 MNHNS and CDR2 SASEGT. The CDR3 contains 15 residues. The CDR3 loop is CASSVGLWGNSPLHF. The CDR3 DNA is TGTGCCAGCAGTGTGGGACTGTGGGGGAATTCACCCCTCCACTTT.

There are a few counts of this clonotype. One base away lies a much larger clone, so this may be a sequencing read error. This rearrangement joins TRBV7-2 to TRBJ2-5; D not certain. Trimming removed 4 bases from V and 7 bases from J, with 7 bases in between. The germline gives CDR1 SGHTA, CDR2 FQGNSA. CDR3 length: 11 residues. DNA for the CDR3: TGTGCCAGCAGCTACCTTGTGACCCAGTACTTC. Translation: CASSYLVTQYF. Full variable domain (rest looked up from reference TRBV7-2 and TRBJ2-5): GAGVSQSPSNKVTEKGKDVELRCDPISGHTALYWYRQSLGQGLEFLIYFQGNSAPDKSGLPSDRFSAERTGGSVSTLTIQRTQQEDSAVYLCASSYLVTQYFGPGTRLLVL.

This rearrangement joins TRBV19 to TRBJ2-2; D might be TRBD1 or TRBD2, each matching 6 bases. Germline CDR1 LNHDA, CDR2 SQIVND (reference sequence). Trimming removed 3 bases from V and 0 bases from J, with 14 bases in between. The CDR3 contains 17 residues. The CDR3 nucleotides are TGTGCCAGTAGTATTCAGGGGTGGAGGGCGAACACCGGGGAGCTGTTTTTT. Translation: CASSIQGWRANTGELFF.

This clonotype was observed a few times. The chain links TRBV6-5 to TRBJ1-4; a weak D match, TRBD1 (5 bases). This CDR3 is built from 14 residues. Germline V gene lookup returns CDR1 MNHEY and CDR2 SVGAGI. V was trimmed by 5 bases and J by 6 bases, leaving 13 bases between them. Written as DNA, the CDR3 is TGTGCCAGCAGTCATGGGGGGAGGCATGAAAAACTGTTTTTT. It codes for CASSHGGRHEKLFF.

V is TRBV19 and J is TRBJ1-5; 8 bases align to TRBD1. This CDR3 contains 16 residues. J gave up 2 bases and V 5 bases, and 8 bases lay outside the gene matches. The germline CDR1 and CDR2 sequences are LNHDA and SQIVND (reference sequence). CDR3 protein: CASSVKPGQGNQPQHF. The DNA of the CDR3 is TGTGCCAGTAGTGTCAAGCCGGGACAGGGCAATCAGCCCCAGCATTTT.

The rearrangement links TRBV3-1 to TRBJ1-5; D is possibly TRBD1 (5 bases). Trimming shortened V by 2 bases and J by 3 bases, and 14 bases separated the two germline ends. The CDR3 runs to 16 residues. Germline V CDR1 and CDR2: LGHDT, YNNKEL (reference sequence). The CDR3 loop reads CASSQQYKGPNQPQHF. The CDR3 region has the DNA TGTGCCAGCAGCCAACAGTACAAGGGGCCCAATCAGCCCCAGCATTTT.

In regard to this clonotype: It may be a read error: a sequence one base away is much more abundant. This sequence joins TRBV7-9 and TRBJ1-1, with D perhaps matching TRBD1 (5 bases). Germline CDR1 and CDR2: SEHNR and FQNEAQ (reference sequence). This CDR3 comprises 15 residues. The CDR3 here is CASSLEQARNTEALF. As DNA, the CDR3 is TGTGCCAGCAGCTTAGAACAGGCGAGGAACACTGAAGCTCTCTTT.

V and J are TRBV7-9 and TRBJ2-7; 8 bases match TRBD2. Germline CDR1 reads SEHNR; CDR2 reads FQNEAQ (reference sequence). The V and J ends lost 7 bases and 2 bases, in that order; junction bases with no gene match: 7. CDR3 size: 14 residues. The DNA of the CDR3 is TGTGCCAGCACTACAGGACTAGCTCCCTACGAGCAGTACTTC. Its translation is CASTTGLAPYEQYF.